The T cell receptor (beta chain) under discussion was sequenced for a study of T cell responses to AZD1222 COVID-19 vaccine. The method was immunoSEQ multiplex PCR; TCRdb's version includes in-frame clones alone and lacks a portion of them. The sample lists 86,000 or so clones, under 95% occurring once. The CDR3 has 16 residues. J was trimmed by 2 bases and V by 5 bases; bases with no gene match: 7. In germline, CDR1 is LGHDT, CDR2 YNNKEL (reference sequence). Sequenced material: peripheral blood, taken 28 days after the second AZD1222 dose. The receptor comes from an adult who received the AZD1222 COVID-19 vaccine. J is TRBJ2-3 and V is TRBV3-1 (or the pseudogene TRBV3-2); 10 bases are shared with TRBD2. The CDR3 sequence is CASSAPGLALTDTQYF. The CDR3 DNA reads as TGTGCCAGCAGCGCTCCGGGACTAGCGCTCACAGATACGCAGTATTTT.